The rows below give T cell receptor beta chains drawn from one sample of a study of somatic mutations in cytotoxic T cells in rheumatoid arthritis. Data came from immunoSEQ multiplex PCR; TCRdb stores just in-frame clones and leaves some out. The table lists about 11,000 clones, approximately 74% of them singletons. Sample: CD8+ T cells sorted from blood. The receptors were sampled from a man in his 70s in good health. Both conserved end residues are part of each CDR3. A D gene is named only where the DNA matches it firmly. Clone size is stated in some rows and not others, as once, few, many or a class when expanded.

V	length	size	J	D	DNA	CDR3
TRBV6-5	15	.	TRBJ1-1	TRBD1	TGTGCCAGCAGTTTAGGTAGGCAGGGGGCAACTGAAGCTTTCTTT	CASSLGRQGATEAFF
TRBV6-1	15	.	TRBJ2-3	TRBD2	TGTGCCAGCAGTGAACTAGCGGGAGACACAGATACGCAGTATTTT	CASSELAGDTDTQYF
TRBV14	15	few	TRBJ1-2	.	TGTGCCAGCAGCCAAGTTCATCGATCTAACTATGGCTACACCTTC	CASSQVHRSNYGYTF
TRBV9	15	.	TRBJ2-1	TRBD2	TGTGCCAGCAGCGTTTCAGCGGGGGGAAAAAATGAGCAGTTCTTC	CASSVSAGGKNEQFF
TRBV19	17	.	TRBJ2-6	TRBD1	TGTGCCAGTAGTTCTCCCGGGACAGGGACTGGGGCCAACGTCCTGACTTTC	CASSSPGTGTGANVLTF
TRBV2	14	.	TRBJ2-7	.	TGTGCCAGCAGTGCGGGACATCTCTCCTACGAGCAGTACTTC	CASSAGHLSYEQYF
TRBV28	14	.	TRBJ2-1	TRBD2	TGTGCCAGCGGGTGGGTTAGCGGGATCAATGAGCAGTTCTTC	CASGWVSGINEQFF
TRBV2	14	.	TRBJ1-1	.	TGTGCCAGCATTTGGGGCAGGGGAGAATCCGAAGCTTTCTTT	CASIWGRGESEAFF
TRBV7-9	15	few	TRBJ2-4	.	TGTGCCAGCAGCTCGGACCGCCAGGGAGAGAACATTCAGTACTTC	CASSSDRQGENIQYF
TRBV7-9	15	.	TRBJ2-7	.	TGTGCCAGCAGCTCCGGGGGGACAGACAACTACGAGCAGTACTTC	CASSSGGTDNYEQYF
TRBV28	12	.	TRBJ1-4	.	TGTGCCAGCAGTCAGGCGGCACCCGAACTGTTTTTT	CASSQAAPELFF
TRBV29-1	17	.	TRBJ2-1	TRBD2	TGCAGCGTTGAAGGACTAGCGGGGGGTGTTACCTACAATGAGCAGTTCTTC	CSVEGLAGGVTYNEQFF
TRBV28	15	.	TRBJ1-2	TRBD1	TGTGCCAGCAGCTTGGGGACAGGGAACGTCTATGGCTACACCTTC	CASSLGTGNVYGYTF
TRBV5-5	14	.	TRBJ2-7	TRBD1	TGTGCCAGCAGCTTCGGGACAGGCTCCTACGAGCAGTACTTC	CASSFGTGSYEQYF
TRBV7-9	13	.	TRBJ2-7	.	TGTGCCAGCAGCTTGGGGATCGCCTACGAGCAGTACTTC	CASSLGIAYEQYF
TRBV5-6	14	.	TRBJ2-7	TRBD2	TGTGCCAGCAGCTTGTTTCTCCAGCGGGGCGAGCAGTACTTC	CASSLFLQRGEQYF
TRBV29-1	15	.	TRBJ1-1	.	TGCAGCGTTGAAGTGACGTACAGGATGAACACTGAAGCTTTCTTT	CSVEVTYRMNTEAFF
TRBV6-5	14	few	TRBJ1-1	TRBD1	TGTGCCAGCAGTGAGAAACAGGGGTACACTGAAGCTTTCTTT	CASSEKQGYTEAFF
TRBV5-1	18	.	TRBJ2-1	TRBD2	TGCGCCAGCAGCTCCGGACTAGCGGGGGGGACCTTCTACAATGAGCAGTTCTTC	CASSSGLAGGTFYNEQFF
TRBV19	16	.	TRBJ2-1	TRBD2	TGTGCCAGTAGTCCCTGGGCTAGCGGGGGGGGCAGTGAGCAGTTCTTC	CASSPWASGGGSEQFF
TRBV19	15	.	TRBJ2-7	.	TGTGCCAGTAGTCTACGACAGGCCGCGGCCTACGAGCAGTACTTC	CASSLRQAAAYEQYF
TRBV19	15	.	TRBJ2-1	TRBD2	TGTGCCAGTAGTTTTAGCGGGGGGGCTGGGAATGAGCAGTTCTTC	CASSFSGGAGNEQFF
TRBV7-9	15	.	TRBJ2-1	TRBD2	TGTGCCAGCAGCTTAGTACTAGCGGGGGAATATGAGCAGTTCTTC	CASSLVLAGEYEQFF
TRBV27	15	.	TRBJ2-7	TRBD2	TGTGCCAGCAGCCGAACTAGCGGGGAATACTACGAGCAGTACTTC	CASSRTSGEYYEQYF
TRBV5-4	16	.	TRBJ2-1	.	TGTGCCAGCAGCGGTACACAGGGAGTTCCCTACAATGAGCAGTTCTTC	CASSGTQGVPYNEQFF
TRBV5-6	13	.	TRBJ2-4	.	TGTGCCAGCAGCTTCCATCCCAAAAACATTCAGTACTTC	CASSFHPKNIQYF
TRBV19	11	.	TRBJ1-1	.	TGTGCCAGTAGTATAGAGACAGAAGCTTTCTTT	CASSIETEAFF
TRBV5-5	15	.	TRBJ1-1	TRBD1	TGTGCCAGCAGCTTTGGGCAGGGGGCTGGCACTGAAGCTTTCTTT	CASSFGQGAGTEAFF
TRBV14	13	.	TRBJ2-7	TRBD2	TGTGCCAGCAGCCCGGGACTAGCGCCCGAGCAGTACTTC	CASSPGLAPEQYF
TRBV5-1	15	medium-sized	TRBJ1-1	TRBD1	TGCGCCAGCAGCTCTCACAGGGGGCGCCTGACTGAAGCTTTCTTT	CASSSHRGRLTEAFF
TRBV1	16	few	TRBJ1-5	.	TGCACCAGCAGTCCAGGGTTATGGGGTAGCAATCAGCCCCAGCATTTT	CTSSPGLWGSNQPQHF
TRBV6-5	15	.	TRBJ2-1	TRBD1	TGTGCCAGCAGTTTGGACAGGGGATTTTACAATGAGCAGTTCTTC	CASSLDRGFYNEQFF
TRBV19	12	.	TRBJ2-1	.	TGTGCCAGTAGTAGCGGGGCTAATGAGCAGTTCTTC	CASSSGANEQFF
TRBV4-1	18	.	TRBJ1-3	.	TGCGCCAGCAGCCGACTCACGGGCAGCCAATTCTCTGGAAACACCATATATTTT	CASSRLTGSQFSGNTIYF
TRBV6-1	15	.	TRBJ2-2	.	TGTGCCAGCAGCCAAACAGGGAAAGGCACCGGGGAGCTGTTTTTT	CASSQTGKGTGELFF
TRBV7-8	16	.	TRBJ1-5	.	TGTGCCAGCAGCTTAGGAGGAGGGAGCCAAGGTCAGCCCCAGCATTTT	CASSLGGGSQGQPQHF
TRBV9	16	.	TRBJ1-3	.	TGTGCCAGCAGCGTAGGGGGGGTCCGATCTGGAAACACCATATATTTT	CASSVGGVRSGNTIYF